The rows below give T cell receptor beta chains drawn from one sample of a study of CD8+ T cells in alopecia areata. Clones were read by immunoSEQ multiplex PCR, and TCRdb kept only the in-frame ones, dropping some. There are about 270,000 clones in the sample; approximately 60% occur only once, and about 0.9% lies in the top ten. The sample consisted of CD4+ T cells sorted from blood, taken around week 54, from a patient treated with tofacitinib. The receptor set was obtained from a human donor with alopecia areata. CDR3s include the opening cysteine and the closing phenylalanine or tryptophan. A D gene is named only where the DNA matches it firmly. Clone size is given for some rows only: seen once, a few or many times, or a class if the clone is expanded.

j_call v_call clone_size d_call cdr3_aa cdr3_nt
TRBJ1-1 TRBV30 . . CAWTSGGALNTEAFF TGTGCCTGGACGAGTGGAGGGGCCCTGAACACTGAAGCTTTCTTT
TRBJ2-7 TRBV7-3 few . CASSLGVAYEQYF TGTGCCAGCAGCTTAGGTGTCGCCTACGAGCAGTACTTC
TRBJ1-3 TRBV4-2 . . CASSKGPGTGNTIYF TGTGCCAGCAGCAAAGGCCCGGGGACGGGAAACACCATATATTTT
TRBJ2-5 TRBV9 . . CASSVQPQQETQYF TGTGCCAGCAGCGTACAGCCCCAACAAGAGACCCAGTACTTC
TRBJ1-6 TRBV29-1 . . CSVADSYNSPLHF TGCAGCGTTGCTGACAGTTATAATTCACCCCTCCACTTT
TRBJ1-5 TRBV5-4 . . CASSLPGQPQHF TGTGCCAGCAGTCTGCCAGGGCAGCCCCAGCATTTT
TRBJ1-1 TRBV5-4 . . CASSPVGGKVEAFF TGTGCCAGCAGCCCCGTTGGTGGCAAGGTTGAAGCTTTCTTT
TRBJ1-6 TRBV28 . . CASSTGTGDSPLHF TGTGCCAGCAGTACCGGGACGGGAGATTCACCCCTCCACTTT
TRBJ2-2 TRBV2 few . CASSKAANTGELFF TGTGCCAGCAGCAAGGCCGCGAACACCGGGGAGCTGTTTTTT
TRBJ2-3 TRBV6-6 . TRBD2 CASSRGGPDTQYF TGTGCCAGCAGCCGGGGGGGCCCAGATACGCAGTATTTT
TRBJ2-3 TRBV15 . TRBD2 CATSRATSGGTQYF TGTGCCACCAGCAGAGCGACTAGCGGGGGGACGCAGTATTTT
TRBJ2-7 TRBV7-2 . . CASSLSEQGSYEQYF TGTGCCAGCAGCTTGAGCGAGCAGGGGTCCTACGAGCAGTACTTC
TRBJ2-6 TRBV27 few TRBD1 CASSPTGVGGANVLTF TGTGCCAGCAGTCCGACAGGGGTCGGTGGGGCCAACGTCCTGACTTTC
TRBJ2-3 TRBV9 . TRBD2 CASSLGLVGDTQYF TGTGCCAGCAGCTTAGGACTAGTCGGGGATACGCAGTATTTT